The rows below give T cell receptor beta chains drawn from one sample of a study of shared clonotypes between healthy human individuals. Assay: immunoSEQ multiplex PCR; the TCRdb copy retains only in-frame clones and omits some. In the table there are over 400,000 clones, about 84% of which are singletons. Sequenced: PBMCs. These receptors were collected from a woman in her thirties or forties in good health. Some clones in this sample may be carry-over from other donors' samples. The CDR3 runs from the conserved cysteine through the conserved F or W. The D gene is left open where the match is weak. Some rows mark clone size as missing; the rest say once, few, many or name a class of expanded clone.

j_call clone_size d_call v_call cdr3_nt cdr3_aa
TRBJ2-7 . . TRBV4-2 TGTGCCAGCAGCCAAGAACGCCCACTCCGAGGCGACGAGCAGTACTTC CASSQERPLRGDEQYF
TRBJ2-6 few TRBD2 TRBV7-9 TGTGCCAGCAGCCCGCGACTAGCGGGAGTAGCTGGGGCCAACGTCCTGACTTTC CASSPRLAGVAGANVLTF
TRBJ2-1 . TRBD2 TRBV5-1 TGCGCCAGCAGCTTGGATGGCGGGGGTTCCTACAATGAGCAGTTCTTC CASSLDGGGSYNEQFF
TRBJ2-7 . . TRBV6-6 TGTGCCAGCAGTCTTTCAGGGGAAGCCTCCTACGAGCAGTACTTC CASSLSGEASYEQYF
TRBJ2-1 . TRBD2 TRBV6-6 TGTGCCAGCATCGGGTCGGCGGGAGAGCGCTACAATGAGCAGTTCTTC CASIGSAGERYNEQFF
TRBJ1-2 . . TRBV5-6 TGTGCCAGCAGCTTCAGGGCCCAGAAATTCCGTGGCTACACCTTC CASSFRAQKFRGYTF
TRBJ2-2 . . TRBV7-7 TGTGCCAGCAGCCCAGACAGGACGAACACCGGGGAGCTGTTTTTT CASSPDRTNTGELFF
TRBJ1-4 . . TRBV7-2 TGTGCCAGCAGCTTAGTGAACAGGGTTAATGAAAAACTGTTTTTT CASSLVNRVNEKLFF
TRBJ1-4 once . TRBV18 TGTGCCAGCTCTCCCAGGGGCTCAAATGAAAAACTGTTTTTT CASSPRGSNEKLFF
TRBJ2-2 . . TRBV5-1 TGCGCCAGCAGCTTGGTTAGGGGGGACACCGGGGAGCTGTTTTTT CASSLVRGDTGELFF
TRBJ1-2 . TRBD1 TRBV6-5 TGTGCCAGCAGTTTCGGACAGGACTATGGCTACACCTTC CASSFGQDYGYTF
TRBJ2-2 once TRBD2 TRBV19 TGTGCCAGTAGTATAGTAGGTTTCGGACTAGCGGGAGGCGGGGAGCTGTTTTTT CASSIVGFGLAGGGELFF
TRBJ2-7 . TRBD1 TRBV9 TGTGCCAGCAGCGTACAGGGGGCAGGGTCCGAGCAGTACTTC CASSVQGAGSEQYF
TRBJ2-7 . TRBD2 TRBV5-8 TGTGCCAGCAGCTTGGCGGGGGCGGGAGGGCCCTCCTACGAGCAGTACTTC CASSLAGAGGPSYEQYF
TRBJ2-1 . . TRBV15 TGTGCCACCAGCTCCAGGAGGGCGTACAATGAGCAGTTCTTC CATSSRRAYNEQFF
TRBJ1-1 . TRBD1 TRBV5-1 TGCGCCAGCAGCTTGGGGGACAGGGCGGGAGCTTTCTTT CASSLGDRAGAFF
TRBJ1-2 . . TRBV28 TGTGCCAGCAGGCGCGAGTGGGGGTACCTATTTGGCTACACCTTC CASRREWGYLFGYTF
TRBJ1-2 . . TRBV2 TGTGCCAGCAGTGAAGGGAGGTGGTATGGCTACACCTTC CASSEGRWYGYTF
TRBJ2-7 . . TRBV5-1 TGCGCCAGCAGCCCCGTGGGGGCTTCAGGCTACGAGCAGTACTTC CASSPVGASGYEQYF
TRBJ2-2 . . TRBV5-1 TGCGCCAGCAGCCTGCTGGGGGGCGAAACCGGGGAGCTGTTTTTT CASSLLGGETGELFF
TRBJ1-5 . . TRBV10-1 TGCACCAGCAGTGAGCCGTATCAGCCCCAGCATTTT CTSSEPYQPQHF
TRBJ1-2 . TRBD1 TRBV11-2 TGTGCCAGCAGCTCACACAGGGGACGGGACTATGGCTACACCTTC CASSSHRGRDYGYTF
TRBJ2-1 . . TRBV9 TGTGCCAGCAGCAACAGAGGATCCTACAATGAGCAGTTCTTC CASSNRGSYNEQFF